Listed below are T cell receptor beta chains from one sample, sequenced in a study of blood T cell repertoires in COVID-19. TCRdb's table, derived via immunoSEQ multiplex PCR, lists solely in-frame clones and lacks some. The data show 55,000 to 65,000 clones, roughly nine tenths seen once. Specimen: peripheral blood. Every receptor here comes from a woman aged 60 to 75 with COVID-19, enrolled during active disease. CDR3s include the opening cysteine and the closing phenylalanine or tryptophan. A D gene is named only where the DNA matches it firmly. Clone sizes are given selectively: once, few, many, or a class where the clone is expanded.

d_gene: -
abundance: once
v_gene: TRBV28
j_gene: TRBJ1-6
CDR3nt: TGTGCCAGCAGTTGGGACAATAATTCACCCCTCCACTTT
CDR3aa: CASSWDNNSPLHF

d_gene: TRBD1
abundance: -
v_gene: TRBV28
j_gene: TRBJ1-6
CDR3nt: TGTGCCAGCTGGGGGCCAGGGGGGTTTTCACCCCTCCACTTT
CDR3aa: CASWGPGGFSPLHF

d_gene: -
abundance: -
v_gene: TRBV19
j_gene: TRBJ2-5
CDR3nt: TGTGCCAGTAGTATACGGGGTCTTCCGGAGACCCAGTACTTC
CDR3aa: CASSIRGLPETQYF

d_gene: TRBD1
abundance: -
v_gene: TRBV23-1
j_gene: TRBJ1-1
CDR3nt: TGCGCCAGCAGTCAATCGGGCAGGGGGGATATGAACACTGAAGCTTTCTTT
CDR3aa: CASSQSGRGDMNTEAFF

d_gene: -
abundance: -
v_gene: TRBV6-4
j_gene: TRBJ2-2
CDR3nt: TGTGCCAGCAGTGATCGGACAACGTCCAACACCGGGGAGCTGTTTTTT
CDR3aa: CASSDRTTSNTGELFF

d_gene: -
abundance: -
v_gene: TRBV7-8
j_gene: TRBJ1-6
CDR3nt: TGTGCCAGCAGCTTAGGCAGTAATTCACCCCTCCACTTT
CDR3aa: CASSLGSNSPLHF

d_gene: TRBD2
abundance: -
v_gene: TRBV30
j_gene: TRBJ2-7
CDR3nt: TGTGCCTGTGGAGAAGCGGGAGTCGAGCAGTACTTC
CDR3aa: CACGEAGVEQYF

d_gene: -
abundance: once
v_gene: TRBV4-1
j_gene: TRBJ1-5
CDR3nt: TGCGCCAGCAGCCAAGATCCAAATCAGCCCCAGCATTTT
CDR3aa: CASSQDPNQPQHF

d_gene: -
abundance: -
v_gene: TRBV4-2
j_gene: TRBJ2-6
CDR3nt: TGTGCCAGCAGCCAAGTCATGGCGACAGGGGCCAACGTCCTGACTTTC
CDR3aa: CASSQVMATGANVLTF

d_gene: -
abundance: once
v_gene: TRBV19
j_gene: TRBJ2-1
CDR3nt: TGTGCCAGTAGTATCCGGGGAAACTACAATGAGCAGTTCTTC
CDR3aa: CASSIRGNYNEQFF

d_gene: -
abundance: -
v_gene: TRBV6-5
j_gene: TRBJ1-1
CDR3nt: TGTGCCAGCAGTTGGTCAGGGCAGGACACTGAAGCTTTCTTT
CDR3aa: CASSWSGQDTEAFF

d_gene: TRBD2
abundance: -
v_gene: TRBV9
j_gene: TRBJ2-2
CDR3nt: TGTGCCAGCAGCCAATCTCCGTCCGGACTAGCGGTTTGGACCGGGGAGCTGTTTTTT
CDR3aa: CASSQSPSGLAVWTGELFF

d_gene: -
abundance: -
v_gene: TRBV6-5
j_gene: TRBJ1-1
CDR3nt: TGTGCCAGCAGTTTCCGGTTGAACACTGAAGCTTTCTTT
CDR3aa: CASSFRLNTEAFF

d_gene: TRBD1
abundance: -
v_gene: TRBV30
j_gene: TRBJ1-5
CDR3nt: TGTGCCTGGAGTGCGGGACAGTTAAATCAGCCCCAGCATTTT
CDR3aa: CAWSAGQLNQPQHF

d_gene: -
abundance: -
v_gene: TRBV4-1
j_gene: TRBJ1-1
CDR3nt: TGCGCCAGCAGCCAAGAAGGGAGAGTGGCTGAAGCTTTCTTT
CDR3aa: CASSQEGRVAEAFF

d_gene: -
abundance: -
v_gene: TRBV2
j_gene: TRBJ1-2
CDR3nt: TGTGCCAGCAGTGAATCGTGGACTCCCTCGGGATATGGCTACACCTTC
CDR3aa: CASSESWTPSGYGYTF

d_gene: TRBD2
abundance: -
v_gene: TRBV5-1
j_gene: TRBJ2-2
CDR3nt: TGCGCCAGCAGCAAGGATCTAGCGGGGCTCACCGGGGAGCTGTTTTTT
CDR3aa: CASSKDLAGLTGELFF

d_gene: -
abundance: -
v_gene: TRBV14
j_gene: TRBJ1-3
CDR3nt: TGTGCCAGCAGCATGACTGGAGGAAACACCATATATTTT
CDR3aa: CASSMTGGNTIYF

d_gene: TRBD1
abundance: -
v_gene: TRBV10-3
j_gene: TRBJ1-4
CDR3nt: TGTGCCATCAGTGATCAGACAGGGCCGTATGAAAAACTGTTTTTT
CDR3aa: CAISDQTGPYEKLFF

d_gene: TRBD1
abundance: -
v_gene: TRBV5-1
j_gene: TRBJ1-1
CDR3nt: TGCGCCAGCAGCTTGGGGACAGGGGGATTTAACACTGAAGCTTTCTTT
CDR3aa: CASSLGTGGFNTEAFF

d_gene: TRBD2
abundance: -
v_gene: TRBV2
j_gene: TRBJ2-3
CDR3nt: TGTGCCAGCAAGTGGGAAGCGGGGGGGCCGGATACGCAGTATTTT
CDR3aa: CASKWEAGGPDTQYF

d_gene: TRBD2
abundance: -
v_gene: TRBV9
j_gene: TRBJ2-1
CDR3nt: TGTGCCAGCAGCTTAGCGGGAGAGGCCTACAATGAGCAGTTCTTC
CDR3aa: CASSLAGEAYNEQFF

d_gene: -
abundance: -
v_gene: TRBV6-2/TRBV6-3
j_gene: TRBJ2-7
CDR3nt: TGTGCCAGCAGTGAGACAGGAATAAGCTCCTACGAGCAGTACTTC
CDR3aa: CASSETGISSYEQYF

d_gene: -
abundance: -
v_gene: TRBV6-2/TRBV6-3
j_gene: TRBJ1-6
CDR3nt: TGTGCCAGCAGTTACCCTTATAATTCACCCCTCCACTTT
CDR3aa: CASSYPYNSPLHF

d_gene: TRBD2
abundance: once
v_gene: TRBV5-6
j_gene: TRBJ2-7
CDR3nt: TGTGCCAGCAGCTTGGAACGGGGGGACGCTTACGGGCAGTACTTC
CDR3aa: CASSLERGDAYGQYF

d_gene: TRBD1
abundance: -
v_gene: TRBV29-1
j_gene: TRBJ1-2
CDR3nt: TGCAGCGTGGTCGGACAGGAGTATGGCTACACCTTC
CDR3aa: CSVVGQEYGYTF

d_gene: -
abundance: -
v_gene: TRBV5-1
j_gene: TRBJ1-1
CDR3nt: TGCGCCAGCAGAGTTGCGGGGGGGACTGAAGCTTTCTTT
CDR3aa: CASRVAGGTEAFF

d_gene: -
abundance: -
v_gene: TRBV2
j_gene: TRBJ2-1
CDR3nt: TGTGCCAGCAGCATTAGGGGGACACCCTCCTACAATGAGCAGTTCTTC
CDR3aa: CASSIRGTPSYNEQFF

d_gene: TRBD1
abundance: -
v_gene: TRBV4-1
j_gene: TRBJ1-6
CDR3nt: TGCGCCAGCAGCCAGGTCCTCCCCGGACAGGGCCTTAATTCACCCCTCCACTTT
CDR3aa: CASSQVLPGQGLNSPLHF

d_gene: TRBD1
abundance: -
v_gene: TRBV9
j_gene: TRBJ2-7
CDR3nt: TGTGCCAGCAGCGTCGGCGGGACAGGGGGCGTGGGGTACGAGCAGTACTTC
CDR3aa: CASSVGGTGGVGYEQYF

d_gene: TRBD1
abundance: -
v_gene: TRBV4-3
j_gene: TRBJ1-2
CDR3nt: TGCGCCAGCAGCCAGGCCGGGACAGGGAACTACAATGGCTACACCTTC
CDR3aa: CASSQAGTGNYNGYTF

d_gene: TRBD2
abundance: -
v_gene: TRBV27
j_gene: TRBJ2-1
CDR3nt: TGTGCCAGCCTTTCGGCGGGAGGGGACGGCGAGTTCTTC
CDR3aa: CASLSAGGDGEFF